The entry below gives a single T cell receptor (beta chain) sequence along with its context. The target antigen is unknown. The V gene's germline CDR1 is MDHEN and CDR2 SYDVKM. V was pared by 3 bases and J by 2 bases, with 5 bases between. The CDR3 spans 14 residues. This entry belongs to a study of cytomegalovirus exposure and HLA in healthy donors. For the study at large: The approximately 700 first-cohort repertoires shared a platform with the approximately 110 validation repertoires, as reported in a later analysis. Findings and limits, study-wide: Both high specificity and high sensitivity reportedly marked the classifier's diagnosis of cytomegalovirus status. Researchers counted roughly 150 TCR beta chains as cytomegalovirus-associated. The dataset shows that most TCR sequences were rare, while some public TCRs occurred in many donors.

Some clones are missing from TCRdb's copy, which holds only in-frame ones; the method was immunoSEQ multiplex PCR. This sample yields tens of thousands of clones, of which over 90% are seen a single time; about 4.5% belongs to the top ten. Sequencing input: PBMCs. This receptor was taken from a woman aged 18-30 years in good health and CMV-seropositive. This chain joins TRBV28 and TRBJ2-6; no firm D call. The CDR3 coding sequence is TGTGCCAGCAGTTTTGAGGCTGGGGCCAACGTCCTGACTTTC. Translation gives CASSFEAGANVLTF.